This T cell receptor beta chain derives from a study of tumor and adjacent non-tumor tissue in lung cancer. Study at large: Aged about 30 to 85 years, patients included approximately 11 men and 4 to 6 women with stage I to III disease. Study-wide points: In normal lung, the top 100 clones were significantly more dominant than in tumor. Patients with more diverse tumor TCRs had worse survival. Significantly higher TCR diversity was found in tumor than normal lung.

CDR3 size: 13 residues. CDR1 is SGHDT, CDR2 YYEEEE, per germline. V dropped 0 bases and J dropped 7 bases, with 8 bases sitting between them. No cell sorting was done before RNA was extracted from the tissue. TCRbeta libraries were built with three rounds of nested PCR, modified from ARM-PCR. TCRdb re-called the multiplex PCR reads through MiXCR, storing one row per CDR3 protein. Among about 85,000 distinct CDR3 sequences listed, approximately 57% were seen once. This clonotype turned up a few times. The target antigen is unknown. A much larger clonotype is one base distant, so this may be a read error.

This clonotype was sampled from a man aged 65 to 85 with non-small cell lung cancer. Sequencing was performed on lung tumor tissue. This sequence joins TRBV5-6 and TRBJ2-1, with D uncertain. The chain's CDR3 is CASSLGSRNEQFF. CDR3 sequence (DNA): TGTGCCAGCAGCTTGGGCTCACGGAATGAGCAGTTCTTC.